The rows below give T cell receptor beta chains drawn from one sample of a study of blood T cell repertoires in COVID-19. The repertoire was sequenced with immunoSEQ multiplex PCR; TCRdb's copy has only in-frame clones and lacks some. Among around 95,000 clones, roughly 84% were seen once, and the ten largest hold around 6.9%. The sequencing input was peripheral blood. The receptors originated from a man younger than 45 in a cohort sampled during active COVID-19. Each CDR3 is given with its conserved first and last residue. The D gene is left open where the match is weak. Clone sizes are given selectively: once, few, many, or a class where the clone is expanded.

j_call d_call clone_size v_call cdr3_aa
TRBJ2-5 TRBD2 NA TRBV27 CASSGIAGGQETQYF
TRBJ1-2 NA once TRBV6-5 CASSYSTGSNGYTF
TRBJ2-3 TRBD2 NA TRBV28 CASSSQLAGITDTQYF
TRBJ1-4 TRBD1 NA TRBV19 CASSDRVGEKLFF
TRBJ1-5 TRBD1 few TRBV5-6 CASSRRTGGHQPQHF
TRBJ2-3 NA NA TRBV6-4 CASSDSARGTQYF
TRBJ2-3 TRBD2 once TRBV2 CASGQGTSGTDTQYF
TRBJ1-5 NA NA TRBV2 CASSETGNQPQHF
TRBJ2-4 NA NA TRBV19 CASMGRIENIQYF
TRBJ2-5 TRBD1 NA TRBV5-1 CASSLNRQGVNQYF
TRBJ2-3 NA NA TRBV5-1 CASSLLSTDTQYF
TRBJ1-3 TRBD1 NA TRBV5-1 CASSLMAGGRDTIYF
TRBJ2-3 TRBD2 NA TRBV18 CASSPALAGGPDTQYF
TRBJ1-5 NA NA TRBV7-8 CASSLVETPQHF
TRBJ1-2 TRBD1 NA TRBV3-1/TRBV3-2 CASSQLRGPYGYTF
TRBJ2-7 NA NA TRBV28 CASGLTGGDYEQYF
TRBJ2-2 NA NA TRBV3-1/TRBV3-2 CASSQDAHDSGELFF